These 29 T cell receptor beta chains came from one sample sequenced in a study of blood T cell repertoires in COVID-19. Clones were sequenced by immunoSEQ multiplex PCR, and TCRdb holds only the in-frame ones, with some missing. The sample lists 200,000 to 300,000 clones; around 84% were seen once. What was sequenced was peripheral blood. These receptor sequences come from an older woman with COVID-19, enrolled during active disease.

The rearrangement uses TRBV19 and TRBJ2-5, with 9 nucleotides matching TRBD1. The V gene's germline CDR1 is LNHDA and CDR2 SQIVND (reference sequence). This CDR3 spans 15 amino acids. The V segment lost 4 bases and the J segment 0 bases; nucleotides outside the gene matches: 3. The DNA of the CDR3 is TGTGCCAGTAGTAGCGGGACAGGGTACCAAGAGACCCAGTACTTC. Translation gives CASSSGTGYQETQYF.

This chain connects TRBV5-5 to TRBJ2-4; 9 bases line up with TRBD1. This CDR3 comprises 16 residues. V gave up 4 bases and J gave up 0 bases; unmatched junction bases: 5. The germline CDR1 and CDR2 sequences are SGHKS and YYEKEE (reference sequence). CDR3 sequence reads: CASSRWTGAAKNIQYF. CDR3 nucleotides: TGTGCCAGCAGCCGCTGGACAGGGGCAGCCAAAAACATTCAGTACTTC.

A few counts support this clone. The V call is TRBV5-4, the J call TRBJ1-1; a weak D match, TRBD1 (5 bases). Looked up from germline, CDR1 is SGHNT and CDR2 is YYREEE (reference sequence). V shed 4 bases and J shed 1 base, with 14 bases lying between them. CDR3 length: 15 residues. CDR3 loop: CASSITGLGNTEAFF. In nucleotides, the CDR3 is TGTGCCAGCAGCATCACGGGACTCGGGAACACTGAAGCTTTCTTT.

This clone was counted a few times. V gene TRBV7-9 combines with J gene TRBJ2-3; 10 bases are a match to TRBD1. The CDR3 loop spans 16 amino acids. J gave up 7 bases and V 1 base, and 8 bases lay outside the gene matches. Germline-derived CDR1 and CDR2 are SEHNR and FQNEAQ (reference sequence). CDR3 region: CASSLGTGGSWHTQYF. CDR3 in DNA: TGTGCCAGCAGCTTAGGGACAGGGGGTTCCTGGCATACGCAGTATTTT.

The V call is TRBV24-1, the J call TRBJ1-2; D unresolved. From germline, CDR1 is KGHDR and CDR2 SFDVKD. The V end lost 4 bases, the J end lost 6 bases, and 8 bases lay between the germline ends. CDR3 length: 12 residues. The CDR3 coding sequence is TGTGCCACCAGTGACCGAGGGAATGGCTACACCTTC. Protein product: CATSDRGNGYTF.

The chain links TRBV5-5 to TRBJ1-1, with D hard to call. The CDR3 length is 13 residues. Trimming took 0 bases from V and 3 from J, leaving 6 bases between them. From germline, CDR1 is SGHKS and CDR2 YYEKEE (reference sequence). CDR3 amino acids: CASSLVGHTEAFF. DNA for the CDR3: TGTGCCAGCAGCTTGGTTGGGCACACTGAAGCTTTCTTT.

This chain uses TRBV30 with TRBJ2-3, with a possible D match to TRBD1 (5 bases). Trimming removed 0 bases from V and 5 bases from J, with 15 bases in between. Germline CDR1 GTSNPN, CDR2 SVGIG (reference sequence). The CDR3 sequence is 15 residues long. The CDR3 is CAWSVLGQVGDTQYF. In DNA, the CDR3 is TGTGCCTGGAGTGTACTGGGGCAGGTAGGAGATACGCAGTATTTT. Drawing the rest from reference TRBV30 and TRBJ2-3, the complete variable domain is SQTIHQWPATLVQPVGSPLSLECTVEGTSNPNLYWYRQAAGRGLQLLFYSVGIGQISSEVPQNLSASRPQDRQFILSSKKLLLSDSGFYLCAWSVLGQVGDTQYFGPGTRLTVL.

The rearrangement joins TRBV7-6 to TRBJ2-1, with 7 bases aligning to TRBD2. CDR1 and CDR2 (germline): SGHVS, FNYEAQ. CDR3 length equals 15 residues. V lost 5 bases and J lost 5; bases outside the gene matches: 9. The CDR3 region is CASSIGAGPHNEQFF. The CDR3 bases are TGTGCCAGCAGCATAGGAGCGGGGCCCCACAATGAGCAGTTCTTC.

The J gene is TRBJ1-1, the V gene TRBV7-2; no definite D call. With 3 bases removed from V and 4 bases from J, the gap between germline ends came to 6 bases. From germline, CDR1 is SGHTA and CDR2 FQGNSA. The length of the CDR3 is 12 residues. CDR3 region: CASSFEGTEAFF. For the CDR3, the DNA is TGTGCCAGCAGCTTTGAGGGCACTGAAGCTTTCTTT.

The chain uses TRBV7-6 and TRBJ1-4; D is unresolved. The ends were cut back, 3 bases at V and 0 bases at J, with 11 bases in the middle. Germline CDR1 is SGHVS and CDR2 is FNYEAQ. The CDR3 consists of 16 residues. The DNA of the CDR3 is TGTGCCAGCAGCTTGGGAGGAGCCGCAACTAATGAAAAACTGTTTTTT. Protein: CASSLGGAATNEKLFF.

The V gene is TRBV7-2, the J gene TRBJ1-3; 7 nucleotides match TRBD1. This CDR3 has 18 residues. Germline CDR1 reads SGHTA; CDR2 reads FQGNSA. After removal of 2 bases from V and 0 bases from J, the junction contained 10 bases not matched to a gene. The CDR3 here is CASSLIPGQRFSGNTIYF. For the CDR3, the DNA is TGTGCCAGCAGCTTAATTCCGGGACAGCGCTTCTCTGGAAACACCATATATTTT.

The CDR3 DNA reads as TGTGCCAGTAGTACGGGACTAGCGGGGACCCAGTACTTC. Amino acids: CASSTGLAGTQYF. The chain combines TRBV19 with TRBJ2-5; 12 positions agree with TRBD2. Germline CDR1 reads LNHDA; CDR2 reads SQIVND (reference sequence). V lost 4 bases and J lost 7; bases outside the gene matches: 1. This CDR3 contains 13 residues.

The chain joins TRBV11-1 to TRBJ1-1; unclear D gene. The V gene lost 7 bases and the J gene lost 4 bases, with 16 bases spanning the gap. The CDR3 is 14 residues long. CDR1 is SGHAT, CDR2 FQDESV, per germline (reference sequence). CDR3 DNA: TGTGCCAGCACCGTGACTCTACTCACCACTGAAGCTTTCTTT. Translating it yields CASTVTLLTTEAFF.

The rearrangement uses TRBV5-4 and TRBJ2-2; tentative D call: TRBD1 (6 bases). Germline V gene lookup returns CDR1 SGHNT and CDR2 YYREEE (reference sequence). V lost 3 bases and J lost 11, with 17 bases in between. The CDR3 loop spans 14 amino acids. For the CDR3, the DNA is TGTGCCAGCAGCTGGGGCCAGGGGTCGGGAGAGCTGTTTTTT. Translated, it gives CASSWGQGSGELFF.

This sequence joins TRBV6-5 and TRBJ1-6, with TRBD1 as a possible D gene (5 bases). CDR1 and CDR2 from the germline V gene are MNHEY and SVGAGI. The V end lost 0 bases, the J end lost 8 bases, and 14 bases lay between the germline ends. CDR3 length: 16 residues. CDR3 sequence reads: CASSYSHGRAYSPLHF. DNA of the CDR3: TGTGCCAGCAGTTACTCGCATGGCAGGGCCTATTCACCCCTCCACTTT.

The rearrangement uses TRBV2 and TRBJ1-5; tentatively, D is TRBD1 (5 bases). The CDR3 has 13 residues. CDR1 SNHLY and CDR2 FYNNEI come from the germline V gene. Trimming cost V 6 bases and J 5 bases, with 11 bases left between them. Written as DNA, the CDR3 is TGTGCCAGCAGGTCCGACAGCGATCAGCCCCAGCATTTT. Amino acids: CASRSDSDQPQHF.

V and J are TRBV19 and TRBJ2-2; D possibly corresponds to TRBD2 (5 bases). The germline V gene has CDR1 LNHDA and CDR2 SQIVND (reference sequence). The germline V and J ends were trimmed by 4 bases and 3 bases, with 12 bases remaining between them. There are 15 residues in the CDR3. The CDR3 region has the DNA TGTGCCAGTAGTAGGGCTAGGCGGGACACCGGGGAGCTGTTTTTT. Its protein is CASSRARRDTGELFF.

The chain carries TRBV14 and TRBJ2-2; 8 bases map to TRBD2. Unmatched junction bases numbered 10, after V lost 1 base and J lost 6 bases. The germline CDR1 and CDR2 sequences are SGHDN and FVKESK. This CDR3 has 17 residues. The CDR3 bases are TGTGCCAGCAGCCAAGCTCTTGCGGGAGGAGCCTCCGGGGAGCTGTTTTTT. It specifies CASSQALAGGASGELFF.

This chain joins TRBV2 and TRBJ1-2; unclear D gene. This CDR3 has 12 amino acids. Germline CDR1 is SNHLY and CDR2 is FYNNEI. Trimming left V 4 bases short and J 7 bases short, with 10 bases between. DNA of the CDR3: TGTGCCAGCAGTGGCCCCTCCAGTGGCTACACCTTC. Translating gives CASSGPSSGYTF.

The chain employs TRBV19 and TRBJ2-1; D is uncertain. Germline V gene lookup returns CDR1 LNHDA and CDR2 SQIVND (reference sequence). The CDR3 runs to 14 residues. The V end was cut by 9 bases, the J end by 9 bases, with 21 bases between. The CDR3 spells CASQSLLEASEQFF. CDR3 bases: TGTGCCAGCCAAAGTTTGCTAGAAGCCAGTGAGCAGTTCTTC.

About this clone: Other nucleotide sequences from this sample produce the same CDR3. DNA for the CDR3: TGCGCCAGCAGCCGCGGGACTAGCGGGAGGGTTGGCGAGCAGTACTTC. Its translation is CASSRGTSGRVGEQYF. V usage is TRBV4-3 and J usage is TRBJ2-7; 16 nucleotides line up with TRBD2. Unmatched junction bases numbered 6, after V lost 4 bases and J lost 6 bases. The CDR3 is 16 amino acids. Per germline, CDR1 LGHNA and CDR2 YSLEER.

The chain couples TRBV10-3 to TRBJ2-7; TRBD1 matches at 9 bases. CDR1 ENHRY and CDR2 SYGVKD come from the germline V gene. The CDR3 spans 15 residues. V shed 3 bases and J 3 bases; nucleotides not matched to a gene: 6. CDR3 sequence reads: CAISDRGTGNYEQYF. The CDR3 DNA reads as TGTGCCATCAGTGACCGGGGGACAGGGAACTACGAGCAGTACTTC.

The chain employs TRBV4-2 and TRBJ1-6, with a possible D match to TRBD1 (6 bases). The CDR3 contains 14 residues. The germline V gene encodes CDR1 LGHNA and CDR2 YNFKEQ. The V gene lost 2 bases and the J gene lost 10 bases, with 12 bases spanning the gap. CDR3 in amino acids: CASSQQTGESPLHF. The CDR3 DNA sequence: TGTGCCAGCAGCCAACAGACAGGAGAGTCACCCCTCCACTTT.

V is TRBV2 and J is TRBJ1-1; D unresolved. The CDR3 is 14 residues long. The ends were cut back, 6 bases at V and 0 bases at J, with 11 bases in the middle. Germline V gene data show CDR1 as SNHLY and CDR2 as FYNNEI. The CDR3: CASSEGQMNTEAFF. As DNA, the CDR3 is TGTGCCAGCAGCGAGGGCCAGATGAACACTGAAGCTTTCTTT.

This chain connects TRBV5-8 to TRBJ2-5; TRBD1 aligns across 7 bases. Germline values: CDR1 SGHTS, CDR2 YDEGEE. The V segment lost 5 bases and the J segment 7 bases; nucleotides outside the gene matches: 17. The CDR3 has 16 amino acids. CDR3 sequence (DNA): TGTGCCAGCAGACGACGGACAGGTTCAAGAGTATGGACCCAGTACTTC. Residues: CASRRRTGSRVWTQYF.

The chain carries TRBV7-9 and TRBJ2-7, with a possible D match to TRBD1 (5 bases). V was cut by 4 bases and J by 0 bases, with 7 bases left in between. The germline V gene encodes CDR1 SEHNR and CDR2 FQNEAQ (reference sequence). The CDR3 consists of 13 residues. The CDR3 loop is CASSSGNSYEQYF. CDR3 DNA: TGTGCCAGCAGCTCAGGGAACTCCTACGAGCAGTACTTC.

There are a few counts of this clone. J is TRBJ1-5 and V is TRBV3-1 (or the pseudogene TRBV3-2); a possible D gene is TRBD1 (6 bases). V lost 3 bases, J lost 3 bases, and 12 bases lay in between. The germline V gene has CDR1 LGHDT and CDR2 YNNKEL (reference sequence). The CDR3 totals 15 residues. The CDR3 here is CASSQNRGFNQPQHF. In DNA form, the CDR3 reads TGTGCCAGCAGCCAGAATAGGGGGTTCAATCAGCCCCAGCATTTT.

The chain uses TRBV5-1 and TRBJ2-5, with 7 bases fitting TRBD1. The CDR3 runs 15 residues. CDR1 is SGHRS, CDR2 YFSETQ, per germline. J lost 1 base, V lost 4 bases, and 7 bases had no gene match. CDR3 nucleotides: TGCGCCAGCAGCCCATACAGGGGACCCCAAGAGACCCAGTACTTC. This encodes CASSPYRGPQETQYF.

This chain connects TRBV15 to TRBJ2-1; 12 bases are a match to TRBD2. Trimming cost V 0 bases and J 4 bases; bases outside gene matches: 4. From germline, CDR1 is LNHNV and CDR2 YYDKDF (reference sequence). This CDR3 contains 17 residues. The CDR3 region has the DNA TGTGCCACCAGCAGAGATGGGCTAGCGGGAGGGTACAATGAGCAGTTCTTC. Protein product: CATSRDGLAGGYNEQFF. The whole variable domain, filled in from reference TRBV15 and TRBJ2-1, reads DAMVIQNPRYQVTQFGKPVTLSCSQTLNHNVMYWYQQKSSQAPKLLFHYYDKDFNNEADTPDNFQSRRPNTSFCFLDIRSPGLGDTAMYLCATSRDGLAGGYNEQFFGPGTRLTVL.